The rows below give T cell receptor beta chains drawn from one sample of a study of blood T cell repertoires in COVID-19. Assay: immunoSEQ multiplex PCR; the TCRdb copy retains only in-frame clones and omits some. This sample has around 190,000 clones; around 79% occur once, and the top ten carry 5.5% to 7%. Sequenced: peripheral blood. These receptor sequences come from a woman aged 40 to 49 with COVID-19, enrolled during active disease. CDR3s include the opening cysteine and the closing phenylalanine or tryptophan. A D gene is named only where the DNA matches it firmly. Expanded clones get a size class; other rows say once, few or many, or leave the size out.

j_call clone_size v_call d_call cdr3_nt cdr3_aa
TRBJ1-4 . TRBV7-6 TRBD1 TGTGCCAGCAGCACGGGACAGGGACGTGAAAAACTGTTTTTT CASSTGQGREKLFF
TRBJ2-7 . TRBV25-1 . TGTGCCAGCAGTGTACAGGCTATGGAGCAGTACTTC CASSVQAMEQYF
TRBJ2-7 . TRBV27 TRBD2 TGTGCCAGCAGTTTCGTAGGACTAGCGGGGCCCTACGAGCAGTACTTC CASSFVGLAGPYEQYF
TRBJ2-5 . TRBV3-1/TRBV3-2 TRBD2 TGTGCCAGCAGCCAAGATCGGAACTTGGGACTAGCGGGACCCCAAGAGACCCAGTACTTC CASSQDRNLGLAGPQETQYF
TRBJ2-5 . TRBV12-3/TRBV12-4 . TGTGCCAGCAGTTCCGACTCGGAGACCCAGTACTTC CASSSDSETQYF
TRBJ1-2 . TRBV7-9 . TGTGCCAGCAGCTTATCCCCACCCAGTGGGGCATTCTATGGCTACACCTTC CASSLSPPSGAFYGYTF
TRBJ1-3 once TRBV2 . TGTGCCAGCAGTAGCGGATCTGGAAACACCATATATTTT CASSSGSGNTIYF
TRBJ1-1 . TRBV21-1 . TGTGCCAGCAGCAATGTAGTTGTGTGGGGACAGGGTCATTGGAACACTGAAGCTTTCTTT CASSNVVVWGQGHWNTEAFF
TRBJ2-6 . TRBV5-8 . TGTGCCAGCAGCTTCGACAGCTCTGGGGCCAACGTCCTGACTTTC CASSFDSSGANVLTF
TRBJ1-1 . TRBV2 . TGTGCCAGCAGTCCGACGCAGGGGATGCACACTGAAGCTTTCTTT CASSPTQGMHTEAFF
TRBJ2-7 . TRBV7-2 . TGTGCCAGCAGCTTGCCTAACCGGGGCTACGAGCAGTACTTC CASSLPNRGYEQYF
TRBJ1-3 once TRBV6-5 . TGTGCCAGCAGGGTGACAGACACGGGAAACACCATATATTTT CASRVTDTGNTIYF
TRBJ2-5 once TRBV5-1 TRBD2 TGCGCCAGCAGGGGGGCTAGCGGGATAGCGGATGGGACCCAGTACTTC CASRGASGIADGTQYF
TRBJ2-1 . TRBV4-3 . TGCGCCAGCAGCCAAACGCTCGGGGAGCAGTTCTTC CASSQTLGEQFF
TRBJ1-5 . TRBV24-1 . TGTGCCACCGGCGGGGCGGGGGACAATCAGCCCCAGCATTTT CATGGAGDNQPQHF
TRBJ2-5 . TRBV27 TRBD2 TGTGCCAGCAGTTTCCAGGGGACTAGGGAAGAGACCCAGTACTTC CASSFQGTREETQYF
TRBJ2-4 . TRBV7-2 . TGTGCCAGCAGCTTAGCCCCTGAAAACATTCAGTACTTC CASSLAPENIQYF
TRBJ1-5 few TRBV4-2 . TGTGCCAGCAGCCAGGGACACGACAGTCTTCAGCCCCAGCATTTT CASSQGHDSLQPQHF
TRBJ1-2 . TRBV28 TRBD1 TGTGCCAGCAGCAGGGGGAACTATGGCTACACCTTC CASSRGNYGYTF
TRBJ1-1 . TRBV5-4 TRBD1 TGTGCCAGCAGCCACGACAGGGGCTCTTTGTGGGCTTTCTTT CASSHDRGSLWAFF
TRBJ1-2 once TRBV19 . TGTGCCAGTAGTATGAGGGAGGCGCATGGCTACACCTTC CASSMREAHGYTF
TRBJ2-7 . TRBV27 . TGTGCCAGCAGTTCCCGTCCGCAAGTGGGGGCTGGTTTCTACGAGCAGTACTTC CASSSRPQVGAGFYEQYF
TRBJ1-2 . TRBV5-4 TRBD1 TGTGCCAGCAGCTTGGACGCCAGGGGGATTCTATGGCTCGACACCTTC CASSLDARGILWLDTF
TRBJ2-1 . TRBV5-1 . TGCGCCAGCAGCTTGAGCGGCGCGGCCTACAATGAGCAGTTCTTC CASSLSGAAYNEQFF
TRBJ1-1 . TRBV5-1 TRBD1 TGCGCCAGCAGCTCCGCGACAGGGGTGAACACTGAAGCTTTCTTT CASSSATGVNTEAFF
TRBJ1-4 . TRBV18 TRBD1 TGTGCCAGCTCACCCGGGACAGCAACTAATGAAAAACTGTTTTTT CASSPGTATNEKLFF
TRBJ2-7 . TRBV7-2 . TGTGCCAGCACCTCGGGACTCTACGAGCAGTACTTC CASTSGLYEQYF
TRBJ1-6 few TRBV19 TRBD1 TGTGCCAGTAGTATCTCAGGGACAGGGGTCTCACCCCTCCACTTT CASSISGTGVSPLHF
TRBJ2-2 . TRBV5-1 . TGCGCCAGCAGCTCGGGTAGCGGCCTGAACACCGGGGAGCTGTTTTTT CASSSGSGLNTGELFF
TRBJ2-7 . TRBV19 TRBD2 TGTGCCAGTAGTATAGGAAGCGGGGAGGGGTACTACGAGCAGTACTTC CASSIGSGEGYYEQYF
TRBJ2-3 . TRBV27 . TGTGCCAGCAGTTTAGCCCACTCCGCAGATACGCAGTATTTT CASSLAHSADTQYF
TRBJ2-2 . TRBV5-4 . TGTGCCAGCAGCTTGTTAAGGGGAACCGGGGAGCTGTTTTTT CASSLLRGTGELFF
TRBJ1-1 . TRBV9 . TGTGCCAGCAGCGTAGACAGTTTGAACACTGAAGCTTTCTTT CASSVDSLNTEAFF
TRBJ2-1 . TRBV5-1 TRBD2 TGCGCCAGCAGCTTGGCCGGGACTAGTTCCGGGGTCTACAATGAGCAGTTCTTC CASSLAGTSSGVYNEQFF
TRBJ2-3 . TRBV29-1 . TGCAGCGCCCGCCCCCCGGGGTCTCCACTCACAGATACGCAGTATTTT CSARPPGSPLTDTQYF
TRBJ1-1 . TRBV6-6 . TGTGCCAGCAGTTATATAGGGGTAAACACTGAAGCTTTCTTT CASSYIGVNTEAFF
TRBJ2-2 once TRBV7-2 . TGTGCCAGCAGCTTAAGGGCCTCGACAGGACCGGGGGGCACCGGGGAGCTGTTTTTT CASSLRASTGPGGTGELFF
TRBJ1-3 . TRBV7-2 . TGTGCCAGCAGCCCCGCCGGGGGGGGAGGTGCTGGAAACACCATATATTTT CASSPAGGGGAGNTIYF
TRBJ2-1 once TRBV9 . TGTGCCAGCAGCGTAGTCTCCACCTCAGGCCAGCAGTTCTTC CASSVVSTSGQQFF
TRBJ1-4 . TRBV29-1 . TGCAGCGTTGAGGGAAGGTTGGCGGGGGAAAAACTGTTTTTT CSVEGRLAGEKLFF
TRBJ2-3 . TRBV27 . TGTGCCAGCAGTTTATATTCCCCTCTAACGAACCCTCCCACAGATACGCAGTATTTT CASSLYSPLTNPPTDTQYF
TRBJ2-7 . TRBV6-5 TRBD1 TGTGCCGGACAGGGTGGGCTCTACGAGCAGTACTTC CAGQGGLYEQYF
TRBJ2-7 . TRBV28 . TGTGCCAGCAGTTTAGAGGGAAAGAACTCTCACGAGCAGTACTTC CASSLEGKNSHEQYF
TRBJ1-1 . TRBV9 . TGTGCCAGCAGCGGTGGACAGTACGCGAGCGGAGCTTTCTTT CASSGGQYASGAFF
TRBJ2-1 . TRBV14 TRBD2 TGTGCCAGCAGCCGGTATAGCGGGGGGGCCTTGGATGAGCAGTTCTTC CASSRYSGGALDEQFF
TRBJ2-7 . TRBV19 . TGTGCCAGTAGTATGTCAGGCGCATACTCCTACGAGCAGTACTTC CASSMSGAYSYEQYF
TRBJ2-7 . TRBV30 TRBD2 TGTGCCTGCCAAACTAGCGACTCCTACGAGCAGTACTTC CACQTSDSYEQYF
TRBJ1-1 . TRBV3-1/TRBV3-2 . TGTGCCAGCAGCCAAGTTTCGTCCCAGGAAGCTTTCTTT CASSQVSSQEAFF
TRBJ2-4 . TRBV30 TRBD1 TGTGCCTCCCAGTCGGGGACAGGGGAGTCGTACTTC CASQSGTGESYF
TRBJ1-2 . TRBV21-1 . TGTGCCAGCAGCACCCTCTCCGTGGGGACAAGGAAATATGGCTACACCTTC CASSTLSVGTRKYGYTF
TRBJ2-5 . TRBV5-8 TRBD2 TGTGCCAGCAGGACGGAGGGAGGGGAGACCCAGTACTTC CASRTEGGETQYF
TRBJ2-7 . TRBV27 TRBD1 TGTGCCAGCAAAACGGACAGGGTGAACGAGCAGTACTTC CASKTDRVNEQYF
TRBJ2-3 once TRBV11-3 TRBD2 TGTGCCAGCAGCTTGACTAGCGGTACCACAGATACGCAGTATTTT CASSLTSGTTDTQYF
TRBJ2-1 few TRBV29-1 . TGCAGCGTTCAGACATGGGCTCATGAAGGGGATGAGCAGTTCTTC CSVQTWAHEGDEQFF
TRBJ1-1 once TRBV4-1 . TGCGCCAGCAGCCAGGGGGGGAGAACTGAAGCTTTCTTT CASSQGGRTEAFF
TRBJ1-4 few TRBV3-1/TRBV3-2 . TGTGCCAGCAGCCAGTTCGGGTTGAGGGGGAAACACGAAAAACTGTTTTTT CASSQFGLRGKHEKLFF
TRBJ2-1 . TRBV19 . TGTGCCAGTAGTAACCTATACAATGAGCAGTTCTTC CASSNLYNEQFF